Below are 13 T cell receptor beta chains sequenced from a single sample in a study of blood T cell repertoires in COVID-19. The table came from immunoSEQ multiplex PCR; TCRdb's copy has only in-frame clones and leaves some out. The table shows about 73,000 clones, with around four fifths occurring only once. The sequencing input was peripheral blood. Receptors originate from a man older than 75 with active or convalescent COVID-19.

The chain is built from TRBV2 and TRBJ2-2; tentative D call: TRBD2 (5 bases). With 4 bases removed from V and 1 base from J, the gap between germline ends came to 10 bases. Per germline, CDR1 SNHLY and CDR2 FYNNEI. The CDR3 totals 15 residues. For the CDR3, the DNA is TGTGCCAGCAGTGTTCTGGGGAGGAACACCGGGGAGCTGTTTTTT. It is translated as CASSVLGRNTGELFF.

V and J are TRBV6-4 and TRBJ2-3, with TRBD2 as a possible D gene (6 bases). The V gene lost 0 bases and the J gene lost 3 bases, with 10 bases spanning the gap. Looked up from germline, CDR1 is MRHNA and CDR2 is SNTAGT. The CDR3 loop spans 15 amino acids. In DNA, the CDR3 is TGTGCCAGCAGTGACTCGGGGGGAGGAACAGATACGCAGTATTTT. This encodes CASSDSGGGTDTQYF.

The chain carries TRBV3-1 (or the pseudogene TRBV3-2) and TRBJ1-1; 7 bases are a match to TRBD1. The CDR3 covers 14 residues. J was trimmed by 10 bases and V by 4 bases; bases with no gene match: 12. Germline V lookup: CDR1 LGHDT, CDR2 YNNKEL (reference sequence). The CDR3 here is CASSPLWDSERAFF. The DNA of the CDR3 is TGTGCCAGCAGCCCCCTCTGGGACAGCGAGCGAGCTTTCTTT.

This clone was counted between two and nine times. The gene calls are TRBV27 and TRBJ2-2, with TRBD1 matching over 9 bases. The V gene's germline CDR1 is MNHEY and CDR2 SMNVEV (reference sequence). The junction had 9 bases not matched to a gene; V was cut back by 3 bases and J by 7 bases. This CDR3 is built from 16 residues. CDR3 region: CASSLLDRGTGGELFF. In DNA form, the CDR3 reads TGTGCCAGCAGTTTGTTGGACAGGGGCACCGGCGGGGAGCTGTTTTTT.

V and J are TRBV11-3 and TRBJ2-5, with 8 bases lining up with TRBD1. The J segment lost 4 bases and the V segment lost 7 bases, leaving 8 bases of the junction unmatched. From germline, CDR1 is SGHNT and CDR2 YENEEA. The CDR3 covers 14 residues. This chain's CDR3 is CASTSDRAAETQYF. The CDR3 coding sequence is TGTGCCAGCACCTCGGACAGGGCGGCAGAGACCCAGTACTTC.

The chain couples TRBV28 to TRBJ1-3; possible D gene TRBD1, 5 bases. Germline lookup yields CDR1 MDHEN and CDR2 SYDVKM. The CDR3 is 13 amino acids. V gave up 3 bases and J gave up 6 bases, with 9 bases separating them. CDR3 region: CASSFRGVNTIYF. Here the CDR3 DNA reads TGTGCCAGCAGTTTTCGGGGGGTAAACACCATATATTTT. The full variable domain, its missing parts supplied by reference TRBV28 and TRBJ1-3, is DVKVTQSSRYLVKRTGEKVFLECVQDMDHENMFWYRQDPGLGLRLIYFSYDVKMKEKGDIPEGYSVSREKKERFSLILESASTNQTSMYLCASSFRGVNTIYFGEGSWLTVV.

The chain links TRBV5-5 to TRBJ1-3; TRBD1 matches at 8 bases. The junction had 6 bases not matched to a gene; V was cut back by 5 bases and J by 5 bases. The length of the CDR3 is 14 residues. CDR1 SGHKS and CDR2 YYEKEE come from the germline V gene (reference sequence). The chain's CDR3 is CASRPDRGRNTIYF. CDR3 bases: TGTGCCAGCAGGCCCGACAGGGGCCGAAACACCATATATTTT. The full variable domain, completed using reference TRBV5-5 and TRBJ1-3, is DAGVTQSPTHLIKTRGQQVTLRCSPISGHKSVSWYQQVLGQGPQFIFQYYEKEERGRGNFPDRFSARQFPNYSSELNVNALLLGDSALYLCASRPDRGRNTIYFGEGSWLTVV.

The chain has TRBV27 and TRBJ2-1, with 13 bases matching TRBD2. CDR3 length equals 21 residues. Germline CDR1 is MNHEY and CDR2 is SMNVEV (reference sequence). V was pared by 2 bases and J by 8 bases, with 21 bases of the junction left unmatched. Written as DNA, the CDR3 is TGTGCCAGCAGTTTAGGACCGAGGGGGACACTAGCGGGAGGGATTCAGGATGAGCAGTTCTTC. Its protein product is CASSLGPRGTLAGGIQDEQFF.

Written as DNA, the CDR3 is TGTGCCAGCAGCTCGAGCAGGGGGCCGGGCGAGCAGTACTTC. It yields the protein CASSSSRGPGEQYF. This sequence joins TRBV11-2 and TRBJ2-7, with 8 positions matching TRBD1. The CDR3 is 14 amino acids. V dropped 4 bases and J dropped 6; count of bases not matched to a gene: 8. CDR1 and CDR2 from the germline V gene are SGHAT and FQNNGV.

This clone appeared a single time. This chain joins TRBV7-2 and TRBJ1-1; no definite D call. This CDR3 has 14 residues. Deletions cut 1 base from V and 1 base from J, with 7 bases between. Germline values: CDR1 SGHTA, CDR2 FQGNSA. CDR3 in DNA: TGTGCCAGCAGCTTAGGCGGTGCGAACACTGAAGCTTTCTTT. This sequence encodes CASSLGGANTEAFF. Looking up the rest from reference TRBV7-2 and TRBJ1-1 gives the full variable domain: GAGVSQSPSNKVTEKGKDVELRCDPISGHTALYWYRQSLGQGLEFLIYFQGNSAPDKSGLPSDRFSAERTGGSVSTLTIQRTQQEDSAVYLCASSLGGANTEAFFGQGTRLTVV.

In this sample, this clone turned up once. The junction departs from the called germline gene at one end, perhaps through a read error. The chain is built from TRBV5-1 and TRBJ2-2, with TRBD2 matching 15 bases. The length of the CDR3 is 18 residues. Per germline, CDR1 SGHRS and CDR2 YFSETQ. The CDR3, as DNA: TGCGCCAGCAGCGCCGGACTAGCGGGAGGGCTGAACTCCGGGGAGCTGTTTTTT. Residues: CASSAGLAGGLNSGELFF.

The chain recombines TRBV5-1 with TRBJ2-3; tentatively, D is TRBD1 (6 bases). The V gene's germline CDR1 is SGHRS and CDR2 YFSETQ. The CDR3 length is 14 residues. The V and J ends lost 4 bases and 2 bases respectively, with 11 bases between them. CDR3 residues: CASSPGHPTDTQYF. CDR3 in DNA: TGCGCCAGCAGCCCGGGACACCCCACAGATACGCAGTATTTT.

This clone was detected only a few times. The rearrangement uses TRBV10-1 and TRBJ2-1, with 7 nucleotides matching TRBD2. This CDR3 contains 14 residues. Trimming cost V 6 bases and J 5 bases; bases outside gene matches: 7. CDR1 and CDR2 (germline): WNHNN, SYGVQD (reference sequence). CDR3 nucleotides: TGCGCCAGCAGCGACCGGGACTATGACAATGAGCAGTTCTTC. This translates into CASSDRDYDNEQFF.